These T cell receptor beta chains were read from a single sample in a study of blood T cells in healthy people across ages. TCRdb used MiXCR to reprocess the 5' RACE reads, holding one entry per CDR3 protein. The sample has about 930,000 distinct CDR3 sequences; almost 30% are singletons. The same data also went into a second study, on T cells of mothers and their children.

The source material was blood. The receptors were gathered from a woman aged 40 to 50 in good health. Both conserved end residues are part of each CDR3. Fields, in order: D gene, V gene, clone size, J gene, CDR3 DNA, CDR3 protein. The D gene is left open where the match is weak. Part of the rows lack a size; the others show once, few, many or a class for expanded clones.

>-|TRBV24-1|-|TRBJ2-7
TGTGCCACCAGTGATGGGACGGCCCCCTACGAGCAGTACTTC
CATSDGTAPYEQYF
>-|TRBV4-3|-|TRBJ1-6
TGCGCCAGCAGCCAGAGGGAACAGGTAGATAATTCACCCCTCTACTTC
CASSQREQVDNSPLYF
>-|TRBV6-5|many|TRBJ2-7
TGTGCCAGCAGATTGGGTGGAGAGCAGTACTTC
CASRLGGEQYF
>-|TRBV12-3/TRBV12-4|many|TRBJ2-7
TGTGCCAGCAGTTTAGCCGACTGGAGGGAGCAGTACTTC
CASSLADWREQYF
>TRBD1|TRBV9|many|TRBJ2-4
TGTGCCAGACTAGACAGGGGGCGAGCCAAAAACATTCAGTACTTC
CARLDRGRAKNIQYF
>TRBD2|TRBV25-1|-|TRBJ2-2
TGTGCCAGCAGCGGGACTAGCGGGGGGGCCGGGGAGCTGTTTTTT
CASSGTSGGAGELFF
>TRBD1|TRBV5-1|many|TRBJ2-4
TGCGCCAGCAGCTCCGACAGGGGCAACATTCAGTACTTC
CASSSDRGNIQYF
>-|TRBV4-1|few|TRBJ1-4
TGCGCCAGCAGCCAAGAAGGGGAGATTGGAAGTGAAAAACTGTTTTTT
CASSQEGEIGSEKLFF
>-|TRBV20-1|-|TRBJ2-6
TGCAGTACCCAGGGCAGGGCGACTGGGGCCAACGTCCTGACTTTC
CSTQGRATGANVLTF
>-|TRBV6-2/TRBV6-3|once|TRBJ1-5
TGTGCCAGCAGTCCCGAAGGACGGGACAATCAGCCCCAGCATTTT
CASSPEGRDNQPQHF
>TRBD1|TRBV5-1|-|TRBJ1-1
TGCGCCAGCAGCAACGGACAGGGGGCTGTTGAAGCTTTCTTT
CASSNGQGAVEAFF
>-|TRBV14|few|TRBJ2-5
TGTGCCAGCAGCCAAGTCCGGCAGACGCAGTACTTC
CASSQVRQTQYF
>-|TRBV7-3|-|TRBJ1-2
TGTGCCAGCAGCAAAACCCCAGGGCTGGGCTACACCTTC
CASSKTPGLGYTF
>-|TRBV12-3/TRBV12-4|few|TRBJ1-6
TGTGCCAGCAGTTTTAAACTATCAAATTCACCCCTCCACTTT
CASSFKLSNSPLHF
>-|TRBV7-2|many|TRBJ2-1
TGTGCCAGCAGCCCACAGATGGGTGGGTACAGTGAGCAGTTCTTC
CASSPQMGGYSEQFF
>-|TRBV15|many|TRBJ1-5
TGTGCCACCAGTGATCAGAAATATCAGCCCCAGCATTTT
CATSDQKYQPQHF
>TRBD1|TRBV18|few|TRBJ1-6
TGTGCCAGCTCACCACCACAGGGGAAATCACCCCTCCACTTT
CASSPPQGKSPLHF
>TRBD2|TRBV14|many|TRBJ2-3
TGTGCCAGCAGCCAAGTGTTTTCGGCGGGGGGGCTCGGAGATACGCAGTATTTT
CASSQVFSAGGLGDTQYF
>-|TRBV29-1|few|TRBJ2-5
TGCAGCGTAGCCGACTGGAGGCAGGTCCCGGGGGAGACCCAGTACTTC
CSVADWRQVPGETQYF
>TRBD2|TRBV11-2|-|TRBJ2-1
TGTGCCAGCAGCTTAAGTTGGGGGGGGGTTCTTGATGGTGAGCAGTTCTTC
CASSLSWGGVLDGEQFF
>-|TRBV12-3/TRBV12-4|many|TRBJ2-3
TGTGCCAGCAGATCCAGCGGGAGCACAGATACGCAGTATTTT
CASRSSGSTDTQYF
>-|TRBV29-1|-|TRBJ1-2
TGCAGCGTTGTGGCAGGGGCCTATGGCTACACCTTC
CSVVAGAYGYTF